These 10 T cell receptor beta chains originate from one sample sequenced in a study of CD8 T cells in ankylosing spondylitis. The study's findings and limits: Ankylosing spondylitis blood appeared to carry a characteristic TCR beta motif of roughly 8 highly homologous variants.

From the 5' RACE reads, TCRdb called clonotypes with MiXCR, one entry per CDR3 protein. The repertoire includes approximately 300,000 distinct CDR3 sequences, approximately 8% of them detected once, and 14% to 15% sits in the top ten. The antigens these receptors bind are not known. Sequencing was done on a sample of blood, either unsorted or a sorted T cell fraction (not recorded which). The receptors originated from a male donor with ankylosing spondylitis.

CDR3 nucleotide sequence: TGTGCCAGCAGCCTCGTGGGAGTTGTTGAGCAGTTCTTC. It codes for CASSLVGVVEQFF. This chain links TRBV6-1 with TRBJ2-1; D might be TRBD2 (5 bases). This CDR3 has 13 residues. Germline CDR1 and CDR2: MNHNS and SASEGT. The ends were cut back, 6 bases at V and 9 bases at J, with 15 bases in the middle.

In its sample, this clonotype was seen a few times. J is TRBJ2-1 and V is TRBV5-8; 9 bases align to TRBD2. Looked up from germline, CDR1 is SGHTS and CDR2 is YDEGEE. After removal of 1 base from V and 3 bases from J, the junction contained 8 bases not matched to a gene. This CDR3 has 17 residues. The CDR3 sequence: CASSLYKTSGLYNEQFF. The CDR3 DNA sequence: TGTGCCAGCAGCTTGTATAAGACTAGCGGACTCTACAATGAGCAGTTCTTC.

This clonotype has a handful of counts. The J gene is TRBJ2-7, the V gene TRBV12-3 or TRBV12-4, with 8 bases matching TRBD2. V shed 6 bases and J 2 bases; nucleotides not matched to a gene: 12. The CDR3 sequence is 16 residues long. The CDR3: CASSPHLGLEAYEQYF. DNA of the CDR3: TGTGCCAGCAGCCCCCACCTGGGACTAGAGGCCTACGAGCAGTACTTC.

This chain uses TRBV24-1 with TRBJ2-7; 7 bases map to TRBD2. CDR3 length: 19 residues. V was clipped by 9 bases and J by 6 bases; unmatched bases: 28. Germline CDR1 and CDR2: KGHDR and SFDVKD. The CDR3 protein is CATFDVGTNEEVWFGEQYF. CDR3 bases: TGTGCCACCTTCGACGTCGGGACTAACGAGGAGGTTTGGTTTGGCGAGCAGTACTTC.

The chain is built from TRBV10-3 and TRBJ2-7; weak D call: TRBD1 (6 bases). The CDR3 covers 12 residues. The germline V gene encodes CDR1 ENHRY and CDR2 SYGVKD. Trimming removed 11 bases at V and 0 bases at J, with 11 bases between. CDR3 protein: CADRDISYEQYF. DNA for the CDR3: TGTGCCGACCGGGACATCTCCTACGAGCAGTACTTC.

This clonotype has only a few counts. The gene calls are TRBV20-1 and TRBJ2-7; maybe TRBD1 (5 bases). Trimming left V 3 bases short and J 0 bases short, with 12 bases between. The germline V gene has CDR1 DFQATT and CDR2 SNEGSKA (reference sequence). This CDR3 region has 14 residues. The CDR3 DNA is TGCAGTGCTAGGACAGAAAGGAGCTCCTACGAGCAGTACTTC. Its translation is CSARTERSSYEQYF.

This clonotype was counted a few times. The chain recombines TRBV6-5 with TRBJ1-5; the D gene is possibly TRBD1 (6 bases). The length of the CDR3 is 18 residues. Trimming removed 2 bases at V and 3 bases at J, with 20 bases between. Looked up from germline, CDR1 is MNHEY and CDR2 is SVGAGI. This chain's CDR3 is CASSYPLYGGLVNQPQHF. The CDR3 DNA is TGTGCCAGCAGTTACCCCCTATACGGGGGGCTTGTCAATCAGCCCCAGCATTTT.

In this sample, this clonotype turned up many times. The DNA for the CDR3 is TGTGCCAGCAGCCAAGCCGGGACAGAGAGCACAGATACGCAGTATTTT. The encoded protein is CASSQAGTESTDTQYF. The V gene is TRBV4-2, the J gene TRBJ2-3; 7 bases map to TRBD1. Germline CDR1 reads LGHNA; CDR2 reads YNFKEQ. Unmatched junction bases numbered 4, after V lost 1 base and J lost 0 bases. The length of the CDR3 is 16 residues.

Notes on this clonotype: A read error may account for a junction end that differs from germline. This chain uses TRBV20-1 with TRBJ2-1; 10 bases map to TRBD2. Germline V CDR1 and CDR2: DFQATT, SNEGSKA (reference sequence). This CDR3 has 17 amino acids. The CDR3 DNA follows: TGCTGTGCTGAACCACCTAGCGGGAGTCCCCCCTACAATGAGCAGTTCTTC. As protein: CCAEPPSGSPPYNEQFF.

Many counts were recorded for this clonotype. The chain employs TRBV29-1 and TRBJ1-2; 8 nucleotides agree with TRBD1. The CDR3 length is 11 residues. Germline CDR1 is SQVTM and CDR2 is ANQGSEA. The trim removed 6 bases at V and 4 bases at J, leaving 1 base unmatched. CDR3 coding DNA: TGCAGCGTAGGACAGGGCTATGGCTACACCTTC. It encodes CSVGQGYGYTF. The full variable domain, in which reference TRBV29-1 and TRBJ1-2 provide the parts outside the CDR3, is SAVISQKPSRDICQRGTSLTIQCQVDSQVTMMFWYRQQPGQSLTLIATANQGSEATYESGFVIDKFPISRPNLTFSTLTVSNMSPEDSSIYLCSVGQGYGYTFGSGTRLTVV.